This record covers a single T cell receptor beta chain. The source of the sample is a study of T cells after yellow fever vaccination. The overall study: Preparation used SMART-Seq v4 Ultra Low Input for the low-cell-number fractions.

The junction had 9 bases not matched to a gene; V was cut back by 9 bases and J by 2 bases. Germline CDR1 SGHRS, CDR2 YFSETQ. The CDR3 runs to 14 residues. A universal primer site and UMIs were added as TCR cDNA was made by 5'RACE template switching. TCRdb re-called the 5' RACE reads through MiXCR, storing one row per CDR3 protein. The data hold hundreds of thousands of distinct CDR3 sequences, with roughly 13% observed a single time. The receptor was derived from a young man who received the YFV17D yellow fever vaccine. Sequenced material: PBMCs, taken on the day of the yellow fever booster vaccination. The rearrangement joins TRBV5-1 to TRBJ2-3, with 7 bases aligning to TRBD2. CDR3 bases: TGCGCCACCTCTAGCGGAGCCTCCACAGATACGCAGTATTTT. Encoded protein: CATSSGASTDTQYF.